This TCR beta chain came from a study of T cells in Graves' hyperthyroidism and ophthalmopathy. Findings and caveats of the study: Ophthalmopathy and stable hyperthyroidism were told apart by a 13 V-J model. Progression to ophthalmopathy was predicted a median of about six months early.

Amplified TCR beta CDR3 regions came from RNA transcripts. With the HTBI primer set, the TCR CDR3 went through a first round of RT-PCR. Each CDR3 protein is one row after TCRdb ran MiXCR on the multiplex PCR reads. The table shows 350,000 or so distinct CDR3 sequences, with 15% to 20% occurring only once. Graves' hyperthyroidism was deemed stable given no ophthalmopathy progression within 18 months. V gave up 6 bases and J gave up 3 bases; unmatched junction bases: 7. There are 15 residues in the CDR3. CDR1 is MDHEN and CDR2 is SYDVKM in the germline V gene. This clonotype occurred many times. Its antigen is still unknown.

Material for sequencing was blood. This chain links TRBV28 with TRBJ2-1, with TRBD2 identical over 8 bases. The TCR sequence derives from a woman aged 50 to 65 with Graves' hyperthyroidism. The CDR3, as DNA: TGTGCCAGCAGGGGAGCGGGAGCGATCTACAATGAGCAGTTCTTC. Its translation: CASRGAGAIYNEQFF.